The 32 T cell receptor beta chains below all came from one sample that was sequenced in a study of blood T cell repertoires in COVID-19. TCRdb's table, derived via immunoSEQ multiplex PCR, lists solely in-frame clones and lacks some. The table lists approximately 210,000 clones, about 90% of them singletons. Specimen: PBMCs or T cells enriched from blood (not recorded which). These receptors were taken from a woman younger than 35 who had recovered from COVID-19.

The chain couples TRBV9 to TRBJ2-7; 10 bases are shared with TRBD1. Trimming at V came to 4 bases and at J to 3 bases, leaving 7 bases not matched to a gene. The CDR3 runs to 15 residues. The V gene's germline CDR1 is SGDLS and CDR2 YYNGEE. CDR3 nucleotide sequence: TGTGCCAGCAGCCCCGGGGACAGGGGTCACTACGAGCAGTACTTC. Protein product: CASSPGDRGHYEQYF.

The rearrangement uses TRBV6-6 and TRBJ2-5, with 9 bases lining up with TRBD1. The length of the CDR3 is 14 residues. The J segment lost 4 bases and the V segment lost 5 bases, leaving 5 bases of the junction unmatched. CDR1 and CDR2 from the germline V gene are MNHNY and SVGAGI (reference sequence). The CDR3 loop is CASSKLTGGETQYF. CDR3 sequence (DNA): TGTGCCAGCAGTAAGCTGACAGGGGGAGAGACCCAGTACTTC.

V and J are TRBV27 and TRBJ2-6; possibly TRBD1 for D (6 bases). The CDR3 contains 18 residues. The germline CDR1 and CDR2 sequences are MNHEY and SMNVEV (reference sequence). Deletions cut 1 base from V and 0 bases from J, with 13 bases between. As DNA, the CDR3 is TGTGCCAGCAGTTTATTGGGGGCTACCATCTCTGGGGCCAACGTCCTGACTTTC. Residues: CASSLLGATISGANVLTF.

This chain's CDR3 is CASSLGARTEAFF. CDR3 sequence (DNA): TGTGCCAGCAGTTTAGGGGCGCGAACTGAAGCTTTCTTT. The V gene is TRBV27, the J gene TRBJ1-1; D may be TRBD1 (5 bases). CDR3 length: 13 residues. The V gene's germline CDR1 is MNHEY and CDR2 SMNVEV (reference sequence). Trimming pared 2 bases from V and 5 bases from J, leaving 9 bases between.

The gene calls are TRBV19 and TRBJ1-5; TRBD1 agrees at 8 bases. This CDR3 region has 15 residues. Unmatched junction bases numbered 6, after V lost 6 bases and J lost 2 bases. From germline, CDR1 is LNHDA and CDR2 SQIVND (reference sequence). The CDR3 loop is CASSDTGGGNQPQHF. Here the CDR3 DNA reads TGTGCCAGTAGCGACACAGGGGGTGGCAATCAGCCCCAGCATTTT.

In this sample, this clone turned up once. The rearrangement links TRBV11-2 to TRBJ2-1, with 7 nucleotides matching TRBD2. Germline values: CDR1 SGHAT, CDR2 FQNNGV. This CDR3 spans 17 amino acids. J was trimmed by 10 bases and V by 4 bases; bases with no gene match: 19. This chain's CDR3 is CASSSPPSLAARDEQFF. CDR3 nucleotides: TGTGCCAGCAGCTCCCCTCCCAGCCTAGCGGCTAGGGACGAGCAGTTCTTC.

The chain combines TRBV2 with TRBJ2-2; 7 nucleotides line up with TRBD1. The CDR3 is made up of 14 amino acids. Germline lookup yields CDR1 SNHLY and CDR2 FYNNEI. Trimming took 5 bases from V and 4 from J; bases not matched to a gene: 4. The DNA of the CDR3 is TGTGCCAGCAGTAGGGGACAGTTCACCGGGGAGCTGTTTTTT. It yields the protein CASSRGQFTGELFF.

The chain couples TRBV9 to TRBJ1-2; 8 bases fit TRBD1. V lost 0 bases, J lost 2 bases, and 9 bases stayed unmatched. Germline-derived CDR1 and CDR2 are SGDLS and YYNGEE. The CDR3 length is 17 residues. Here the CDR3 DNA reads TGTGCCAGCAGCGTAGGTGGGGGGTGGACAGGGAACTATGGCTACACCTTC. Amino acid sequence: CASSVGGGWTGNYGYTF.

This chain joins TRBV5-1 and TRBJ1-1; D may be TRBD1 (5 bases). In germline, CDR1 is SGHRS, CDR2 YFSETQ. Trimming removed 4 bases at V and 0 bases at J, with 16 bases between. There are 16 residues in the CDR3. The DNA for the CDR3 is TGCGCCAGCAGCACGGGTGGGGGGATGATGAACACTGAAGCTTTCTTT. Protein: CASSTGGGMMNTEAFF.

This chain links TRBV4-1 with TRBJ1-2; D not certain. Trimming took off 0 bases at V and 4 bases at J, with 6 bases between the two ends. CDR1 and CDR2 from the germline V gene are MGHRA and YSYEKL. The CDR3 loop spans 13 amino acids. CDR3 DNA: TGCGCCAGCAGCCAAGAGACGGGCTATGGCTACACCTTC. Amino acid sequence: CASSQETGYGYTF.

Note on this clone: At the DNA level, this CDR3 is encoded by other sequences in the same sample as well. The chain has TRBV12-3 or TRBV12-4 and TRBJ1-5, with D perhaps matching TRBD1 (6 bases). The length of the CDR3 is 13 residues. Trimming shortened V by 6 bases and J by 0 bases, and 6 bases separated the two germline ends. CDR3 protein: CASRTGSNQPQHF. CDR3 coding DNA: TGTGCCAGCAGGACAGGTAGCAATCAGCCCCAGCATTTT.

The chain employs TRBV9 and TRBJ1-2; D gene uncertain. CDR3 length: 16 amino acids. The germline V gene has CDR1 SGDLS and CDR2 YYNGEE. Between the trimmed V and J ends, which lost 2 bases and 7 bases, there was a span of 21 bases. Here the CDR3 reads CASSVIDGVSIPGYTF. CDR3 bases: TGTGCCAGCAGCGTTATTGACGGAGTTAGTATACCTGGCTACACCTTC.

The chain joins TRBV10-3 to TRBJ2-1; D is possibly TRBD1 (8 bases). Germline-derived CDR1 and CDR2 are ENHRY and SYGVKD. Between the trimmed V and J ends, which lost 8 bases and 8 bases, there was a span of 13 bases. The CDR3 runs to 12 residues. CDR3 DNA sequence: TGTGCCATCCGACAGGGGAGGGATGAGCAGTTCTTC. This encodes CAIRQGRDEQFF.

The chain carries TRBV6-1 and TRBJ1-2, with D possibly matching TRBD1 (6 bases). There are 15 residues in the CDR3. With 2 bases removed from V and 1 base from J, the gap between germline ends came to 11 bases. Germline V CDR1 and CDR2: MNHNS, SASEGT. This CDR3 is CASSERQALNYGYTF. The CDR3 nucleotides are TGTGCCAGCAGTGAAAGACAGGCCCTTAACTATGGCTACACCTTC.

The chain joins TRBV5-4 to TRBJ2-1; no clear D gene. The CDR3 consists of 15 residues. Germline V CDR1 and CDR2: SGHNT, YYREEE (reference sequence). V was pared by 0 bases and J by 5 bases, with 12 bases between. The CDR3 sequence is CASSLVRRPHNEQFF. For the CDR3, the DNA is TGTGCCAGCAGCTTGGTTAGGCGGCCCCACAATGAGCAGTTCTTC.

The chain is built from TRBV5-1 and TRBJ2-7, with TRBD1 matching over 10 bases. The CDR3 extends over 15 amino acids. V dropped 5 bases and J dropped 4; count of bases not matched to a gene: 9. In germline, CDR1 is SGHRS, CDR2 YFSETQ. CDR3 protein: CASSNPGQGSYEQYF. CDR3 in DNA: TGCGCCAGCAGTAACCCGGGACAGGGGTCTTACGAGCAGTACTTC.

V is TRBV29-1 and J is TRBJ1-4; D is unclear. V lost 6 bases to trimming and J lost 6 bases, with 11 bases between them. The V gene's germline CDR1 is SQVTM and CDR2 ANQGSEA. The length of the CDR3 is 12 residues. The chain's CDR3 is CSVKPPHEKLFF. The CDR3 bases are TGCAGCGTAAAGCCGCCGCATGAAAAACTGTTTTTT.

This rearrangement joins TRBV18 to TRBJ2-3; TRBD2 agrees at 9 bases. Unmatched junction bases numbered 4, after V lost 4 bases and J lost 2 bases. The CDR3 consists of 15 residues. The V gene's germline CDR1 is KGHSH and CDR2 LQKENI. The CDR3 nucleotides read TGTGCCAGCTCACACGGGACTAGCTACACAGATACGCAGTATTTT. It specifies CASSHGTSYTDTQYF.

The CDR3 DNA is TGTGCCAGCAGTGACGGGACTAGTCGCTACGAGCAGTACTTC. This sequence encodes CASSDGTSRYEQYF. V is TRBV2 and J is TRBJ2-7, with TRBD2 matching over 8 bases. The J segment lost 3 bases and the V segment lost 3 bases, leaving 4 bases of the junction unmatched. The V gene's germline CDR1 is SNHLY and CDR2 FYNNEI. The CDR3 consists of 14 residues.

As DNA, the CDR3 is TGTGCCAGCAGAAAGACAGGGAATCAGCCCCAGCATTTT. This gives the protein CASRKTGNQPQHF. V and J are TRBV12-3 or TRBV12-4 and TRBJ1-5, with TRBD1 matching 7 bases. The CDR3 is made up of 13 amino acids. After removal of 6 bases from V and 4 bases from J, the junction contained 3 bases not matched to a gene.

The V call is TRBV3-1 (or the pseudogene TRBV3-2), the J call TRBJ2-2; D is unresolved. Germline CDR1 reads LGHDT; CDR2 reads YNNKEL (reference sequence). CDR3 length: 14 amino acids. V gave up 4 bases and J gave up 4 bases, with 10 bases separating them. The CDR3 spells CASSRAHSTGELFF. CDR3 bases: TGTGCCAGCAGCCGGGCCCACAGCACCGGGGAGCTGTTTTTT.

The chain has TRBV5-1 and TRBJ1-1; D gene uncertain. V was clipped by 0 bases and J by 1 base, with 10 bases between them. Germline values: CDR1 SGHRS, CDR2 YFSETQ. This CDR3 is 15 amino acids long. The CDR3 loop is CASSLAAGWNTEAFF. The CDR3 nucleotides read TGCGCCAGCAGCTTGGCCGCAGGTTGGAACACTGAAGCTTTCTTT.

The chain joins TRBV10-3 to TRBJ1-2; tentatively, D is TRBD1 (6 bases). The CDR3 runs to 14 residues. Germline assignment: CDR1 ENHRY and CDR2 SYGVKD. Trimming stripped 6 bases from V and 5 bases from J, with 16 bases between. In DNA, the CDR3 is TGTGCCATCAGGGGTGCAGGGGAGAAGTATGGCTACACCTTC. This encodes CAIRGAGEKYGYTF.

In this sample, this clone turned up a few times. This chain joins TRBV4-1 and TRBJ1-4; unclear D gene. Germline values: CDR1 MGHRA, CDR2 YSYEKL. The CDR3 covers 13 residues. V was clipped by 0 bases and J by 7 bases, with 6 bases between them. CDR3 coding DNA: TGCGCCAGCAGCCAAGATCGCGGTGAAAAACTGTTTTTT. Amino acid sequence: CASSQDRGEKLFF.

Only one count was recorded for this clone. CDR3 in amino acids: CASSFAGTGGRGSPLHF. In nucleotides, the CDR3 is TGTGCCAGTAGTTTCGCCGGGACAGGGGGACGAGGGTCACCCCTCCACTTT. The genes are TRBV19 and TRBJ1-6; 11 bases align to TRBD1. Germline V gene data show CDR1 as LNHDA and CDR2 as SQIVND (reference sequence). The CDR3 covers 17 residues. V lost 5 bases and J lost 10; bases outside the gene matches: 13.

The V gene is TRBV5-4, the J gene TRBJ1-4; the match to TRBD1 covers 8 bases. V lost 5 bases to trimming and J lost 3 bases; unmatched junction nucleotides: 9. Germline CDR1 reads SGHNT; CDR2 reads YYREEE (reference sequence). CDR3 size: 16 residues. CDR3 in DNA: TGTGCCAGCAGGTCGTCAGGGGGCGGGCCTAATGAAAAACTGTTTTTT. Protein product: CASRSSGGGPNEKLFF.

The chain couples TRBV5-4 to TRBJ2-1, with D possibly TRBD1 on 5 matching bases. V lost 5 bases and J lost 2, with 14 bases in between. The length of the CDR3 is 15 residues. Per germline, CDR1 SGHNT and CDR2 YYREEE (reference sequence). The CDR3 DNA sequence: TGTGCCAGCAGTTCTTCCGGACATCCCTACAATGAGCAGTTCTTC. It encodes CASSSSGHPYNEQFF.

This chain connects TRBV5-1 to TRBJ1-2, with TRBD1 matching 8 bases. Trimming cost V 4 bases and J 3 bases; bases outside gene matches: 11. The CDR3 loop spans 16 amino acids. Germline values: CDR1 SGHRS, CDR2 YFSETQ. CDR3 in amino acids: CASSTAGGMQDYGYTF. CDR3 nucleotides: TGCGCCAGCAGCACAGCAGGGGGCATGCAGGACTATGGCTACACCTTC.

The chain recombines TRBV28 with TRBJ2-1, with a tentative D call TRBD1 (5 bases). The V end was cut by 6 bases, the J end by 0 bases, with 15 bases between. The CDR3 is 16 residues long. The germline gives CDR1 MDHEN, CDR2 SYDVKM. CDR3 protein: CASSPSGRGSYNEQFF. CDR3 sequence (DNA): TGTGCCAGCAGCCCTTCAGGTAGGGGCTCCTACAATGAGCAGTTCTTC.

The J gene is TRBJ2-3, the V gene TRBV13; no reliable D call. The V gene's germline CDR1 is PRHDT and CDR2 FYEKMQ (reference sequence). The CDR3 contains 15 residues. Trimming pared 3 bases from V and 2 bases from J, leaving 12 bases between. CDR3: CASSLGSSFTDTQYF. CDR3 nucleotide sequence: TGTGCCAGCAGCTTGGGCAGTTCCTTCACAGATACGCAGTATTTT.

The V gene is TRBV30, the J gene TRBJ1-1; D uncertain. Germline lookup yields CDR1 GTSNPN and CDR2 SVGIG (reference sequence). V was clipped by 0 bases and J by 1 base, with 12 bases between them. This CDR3 contains 15 residues. The CDR3 reads CAWSVLSGENTEAFF. The CDR3 DNA reads TGTGCCTGGAGTGTATTAAGCGGGGAGAACACTGAAGCTTTCTTT.

This chain joins TRBV15 and TRBJ1-3, with TRBD1 as a possible D gene (6 bases). The germline gives CDR1 LNHNV, CDR2 YYDKDF (reference sequence). The ends were cut back, 4 bases at V and 1 base at J, with 11 bases in the middle. The CDR3 runs 15 residues. CDR3 in amino acids: CATSIAQGSGNTIYF. CDR3 DNA sequence: TGTGCCACCAGCATAGCACAGGGATCTGGAAACACCATATATTTT.